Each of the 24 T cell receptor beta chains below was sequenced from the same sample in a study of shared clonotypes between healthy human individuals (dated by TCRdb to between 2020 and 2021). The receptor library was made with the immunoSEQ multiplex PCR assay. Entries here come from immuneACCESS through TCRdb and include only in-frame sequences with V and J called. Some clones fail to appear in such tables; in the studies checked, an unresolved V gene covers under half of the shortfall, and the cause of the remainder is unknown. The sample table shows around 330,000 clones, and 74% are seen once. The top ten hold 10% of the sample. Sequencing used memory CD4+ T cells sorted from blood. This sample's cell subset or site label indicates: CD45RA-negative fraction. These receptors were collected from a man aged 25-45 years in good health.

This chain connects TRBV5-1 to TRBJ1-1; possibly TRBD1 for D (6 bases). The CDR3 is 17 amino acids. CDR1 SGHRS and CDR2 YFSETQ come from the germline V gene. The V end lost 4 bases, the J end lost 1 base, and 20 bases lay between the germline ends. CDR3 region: CASSLGGLVAKNTEAFF. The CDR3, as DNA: TGCGCCAGCAGCCTGGGGGGGCTAGTAGCTAAGAACACTGAAGCTTTCTTT.

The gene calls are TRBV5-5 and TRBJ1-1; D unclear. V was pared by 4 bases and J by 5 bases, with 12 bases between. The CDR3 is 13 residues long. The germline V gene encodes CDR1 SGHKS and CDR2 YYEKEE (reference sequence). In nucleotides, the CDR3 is TGTGCCAGCAGCGAAATGGGTGGGACTGAAGCTTTCTTT. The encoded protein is CASSEMGGTEAFF.

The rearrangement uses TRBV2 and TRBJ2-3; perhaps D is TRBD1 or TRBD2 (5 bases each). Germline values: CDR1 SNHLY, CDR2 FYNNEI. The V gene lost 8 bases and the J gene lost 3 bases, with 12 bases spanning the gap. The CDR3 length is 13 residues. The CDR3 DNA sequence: TGTGCCAGCTACCGGGACCCAACAGATACGCAGTATTTT. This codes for CASYRDPTDTQYF.

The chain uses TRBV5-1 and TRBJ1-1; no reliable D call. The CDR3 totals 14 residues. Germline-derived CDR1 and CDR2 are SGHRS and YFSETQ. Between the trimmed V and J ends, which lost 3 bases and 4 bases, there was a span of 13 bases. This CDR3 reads CASSSITRITEAFF. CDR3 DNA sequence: TGCGCCAGCAGCTCCATAACAAGGATCACTGAAGCTTTCTTT.

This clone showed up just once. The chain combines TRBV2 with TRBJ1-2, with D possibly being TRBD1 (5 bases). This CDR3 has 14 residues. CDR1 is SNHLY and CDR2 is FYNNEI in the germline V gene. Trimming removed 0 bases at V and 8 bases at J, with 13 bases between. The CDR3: CASSEARGRGGYTF. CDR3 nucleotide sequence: TGTGCCAGCAGTGAAGCGCGGGGCCGCGGGGGCTACACCTTC.

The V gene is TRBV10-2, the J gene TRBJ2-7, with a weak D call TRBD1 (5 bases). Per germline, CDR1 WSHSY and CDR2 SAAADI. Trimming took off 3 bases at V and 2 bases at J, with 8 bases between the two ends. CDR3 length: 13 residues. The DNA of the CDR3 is TGCGCCAGCAGTGACAGGGTAACCTACGAGCAGTACTTC. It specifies CASSDRVTYEQYF.

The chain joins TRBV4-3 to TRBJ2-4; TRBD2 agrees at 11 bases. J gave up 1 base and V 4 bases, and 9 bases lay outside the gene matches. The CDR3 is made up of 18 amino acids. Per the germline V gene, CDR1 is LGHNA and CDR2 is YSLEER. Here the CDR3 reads CASSLSSGRATAKNIQYF. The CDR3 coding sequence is TGCGCCAGCAGCCTGAGTAGCGGGAGGGCCACTGCCAAAAACATTCAGTACTTC.

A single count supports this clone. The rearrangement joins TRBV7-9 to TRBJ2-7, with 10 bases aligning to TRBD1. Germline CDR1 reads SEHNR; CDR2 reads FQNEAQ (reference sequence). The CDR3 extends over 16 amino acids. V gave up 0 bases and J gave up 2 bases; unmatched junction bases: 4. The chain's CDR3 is CASSLAGQGKTYEQYF. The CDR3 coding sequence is TGTGCCAGCAGCTTAGCGGGACAGGGGAAGACCTACGAGCAGTACTTC.

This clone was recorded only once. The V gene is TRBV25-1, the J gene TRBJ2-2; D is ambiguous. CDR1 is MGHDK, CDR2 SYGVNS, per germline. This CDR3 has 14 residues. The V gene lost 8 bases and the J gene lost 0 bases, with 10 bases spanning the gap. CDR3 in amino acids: CASSVDANTGELFF. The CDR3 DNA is TGTGCCAGCTCGGTCGACGCGAACACCGGGGAGCTGTTTTTT.

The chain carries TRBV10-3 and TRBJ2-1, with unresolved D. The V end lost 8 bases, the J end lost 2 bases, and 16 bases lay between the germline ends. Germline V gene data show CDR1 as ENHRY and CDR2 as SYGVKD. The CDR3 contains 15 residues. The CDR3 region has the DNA TGTGCCATCCAGGCCGCAGTTGGGCCCTACAATGAGCAGTTCTTC. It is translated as CAIQAAVGPYNEQFF.

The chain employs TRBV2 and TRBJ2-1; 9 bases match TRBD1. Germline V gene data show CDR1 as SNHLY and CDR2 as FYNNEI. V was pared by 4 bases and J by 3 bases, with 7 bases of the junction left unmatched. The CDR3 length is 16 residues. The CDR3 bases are TGTGCCAGCAGTGCCCCGGACAGGGGAGACTACAATGAGCAGTTCTTC. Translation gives CASSAPDRGDYNEQFF. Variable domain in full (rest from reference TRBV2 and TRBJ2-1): EPEVTQTPSHQVTQMGQEVILRCVPISNHLYFYWYRQILGQKVEFLVSFYNNEISEKSEIFDDQFSVERPDGSNFTLKIRSTKLEDSAMYFCASSAPDRGDYNEQFFGPGTRLTVL.

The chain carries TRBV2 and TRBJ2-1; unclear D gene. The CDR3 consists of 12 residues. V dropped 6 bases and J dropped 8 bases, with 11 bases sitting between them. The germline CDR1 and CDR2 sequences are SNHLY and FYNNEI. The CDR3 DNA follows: TGTGCCAGCAGCCCAGGCTTCGATGAGCAGTTCTTC. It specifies CASSPGFDEQFF. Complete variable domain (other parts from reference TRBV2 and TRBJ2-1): EPEVTQTPSHQVTQMGQEVILRCVPISNHLYFYWYRQILGQKVEFLVSFYNNEISEKSEIFDDQFSVERPDGSNFTLKIRSTKLEDSAMYFCASSPGFDEQFFGPGTRLTVL.

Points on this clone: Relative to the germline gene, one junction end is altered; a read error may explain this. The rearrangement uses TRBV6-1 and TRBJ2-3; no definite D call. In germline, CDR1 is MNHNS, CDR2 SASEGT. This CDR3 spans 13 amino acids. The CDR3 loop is CASKETSWVPFFF. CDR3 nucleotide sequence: TGTGCCAGCAAGGAGACGTCCTGGGTTCCCTTTTTTTTT.

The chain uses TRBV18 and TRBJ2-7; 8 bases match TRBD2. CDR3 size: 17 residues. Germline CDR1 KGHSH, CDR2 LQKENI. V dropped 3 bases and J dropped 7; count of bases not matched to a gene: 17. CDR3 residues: CASSPLRTGLGLGEQYF. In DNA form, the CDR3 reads TGTGCCAGCTCACCCCTGCGGACGGGACTAGGTTTGGGGGAGCAGTACTTC.

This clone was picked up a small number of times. This CDR3 is CASSFGTGSGGQFF. CDR3 nucleotide sequence: TGTGCCAGCAGCTTTGGGACAGGGTCGGGCGGGCAGTTCTTC. The chain employs TRBV7-9 and TRBJ2-1, with 9 bases matching TRBD1. CDR3 length equals 14 residues. Germline CDR1 is SEHNR and CDR2 is FQNEAQ (reference sequence). V lost 3 bases to trimming and J lost 12 bases; unmatched junction nucleotides: 9.

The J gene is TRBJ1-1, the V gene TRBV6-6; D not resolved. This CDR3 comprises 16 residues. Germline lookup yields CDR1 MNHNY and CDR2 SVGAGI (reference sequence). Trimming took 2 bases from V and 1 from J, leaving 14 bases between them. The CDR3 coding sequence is TGTGCCAGCAGTTACGGCAGTGCCATGGGGAACACTGAAGCTTTCTTT. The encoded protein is CASSYGSAMGNTEAFF.

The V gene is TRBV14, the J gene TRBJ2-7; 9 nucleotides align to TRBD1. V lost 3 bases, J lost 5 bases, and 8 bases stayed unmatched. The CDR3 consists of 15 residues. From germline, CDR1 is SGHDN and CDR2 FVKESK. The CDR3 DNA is TGTGCCAGCAGCCAGAGACAGGGGGGATACGACGAGCAGTACTTC. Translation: CASSQRQGGYDEQYF.

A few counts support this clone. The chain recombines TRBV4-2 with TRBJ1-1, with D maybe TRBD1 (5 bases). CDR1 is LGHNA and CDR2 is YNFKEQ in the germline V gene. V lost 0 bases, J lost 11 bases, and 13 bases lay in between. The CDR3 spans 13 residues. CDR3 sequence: CASSQDRGGAAFF. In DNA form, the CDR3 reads TGTGCCAGCAGCCAAGATCGAGGAGGGGCGGCTTTCTTT.

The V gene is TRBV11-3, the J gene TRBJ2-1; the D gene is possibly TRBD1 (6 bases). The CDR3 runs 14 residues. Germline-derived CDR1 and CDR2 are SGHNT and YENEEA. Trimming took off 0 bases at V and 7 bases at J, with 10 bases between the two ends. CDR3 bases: TGTGCCAGCAGCTTAGAAGGGACAAGAAATGAGCAGTTCTTC. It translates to CASSLEGTRNEQFF.

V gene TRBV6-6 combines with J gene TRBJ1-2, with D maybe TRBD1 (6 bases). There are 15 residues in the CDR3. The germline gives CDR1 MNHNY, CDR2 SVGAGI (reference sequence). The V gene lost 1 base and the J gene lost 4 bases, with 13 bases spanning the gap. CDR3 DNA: TGTGCCAGCAGTTACTTGTCGGGGACAACCTATGGCTACACCTTC. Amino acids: CASSYLSGTTYGYTF.

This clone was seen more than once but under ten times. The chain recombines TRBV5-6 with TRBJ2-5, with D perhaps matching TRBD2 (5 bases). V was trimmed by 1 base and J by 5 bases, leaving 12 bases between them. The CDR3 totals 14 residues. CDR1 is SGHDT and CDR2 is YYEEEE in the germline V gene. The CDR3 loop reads CASSLSGSWETQYF. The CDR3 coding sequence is TGTGCCAGCAGCTTGTCGGGATCATGGGAGACCCAGTACTTC.

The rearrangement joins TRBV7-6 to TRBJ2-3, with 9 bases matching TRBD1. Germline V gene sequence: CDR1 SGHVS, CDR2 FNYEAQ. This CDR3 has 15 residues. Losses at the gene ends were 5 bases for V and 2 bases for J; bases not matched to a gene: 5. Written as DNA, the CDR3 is TGTGCCAGCAGCGGGGACAGGGTCAACACAGATACGCAGTATTTT. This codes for CASSGDRVNTDTQYF.

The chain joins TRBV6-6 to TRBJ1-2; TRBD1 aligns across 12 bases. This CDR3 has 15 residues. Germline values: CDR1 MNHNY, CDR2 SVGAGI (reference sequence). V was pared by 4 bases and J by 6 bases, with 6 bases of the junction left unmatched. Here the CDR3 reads CASSSPGQGANGYTF. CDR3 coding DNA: TGTGCCAGCAGTTCGCCGGGACAGGGGGCTAATGGCTACACCTTC.

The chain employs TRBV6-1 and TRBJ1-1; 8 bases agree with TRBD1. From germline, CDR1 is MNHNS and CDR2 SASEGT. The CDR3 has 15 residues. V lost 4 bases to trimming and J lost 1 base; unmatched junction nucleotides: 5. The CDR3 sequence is CASSVAGTGNTEAFF. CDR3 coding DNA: TGTGCCAGCAGTGTAGCCGGGACAGGGAACACTGAAGCTTTCTTT.